Below, 15 T cell receptor beta chains from the same sample are listed, as sequenced in a study of cytomegalovirus exposure and HLA in healthy donors. The method was immunoSEQ multiplex PCR; TCRdb's version includes in-frame clones alone and lacks a portion of them. The table includes 70,000 or so clones, 94% detected once. Sequenced material: PBMCs. All receptors derive from a woman aged 18 to 35 in good health and CMV-seropositive.

This chain uses TRBV19 with TRBJ1-5, with D unclear. V was shortened by 0 bases and J by 7 bases, with 7 bases between the two germline ends. Per germline, CDR1 LNHDA and CDR2 SQIVND (reference sequence). CDR3 length: 13 residues. The CDR3 nucleotides read TGTGCCAGTAGTATAGAGAGACTCCAGCCCCAGCATTTT. It encodes CASSIERLQPQHF.

V and J are TRBV19 and TRBJ1-1; D unclear. The CDR3 totals 15 residues. The V gene lost 3 bases and the J gene lost 2 bases, with 13 bases spanning the gap. Germline lookup yields CDR1 LNHDA and CDR2 SQIVND (reference sequence). The DNA of the CDR3 is TGTGCCAGTAGTATGTACCACAATGCAAACACTGAAGCTTTCTTT. It codes for CASSMYHNANTEAFF.

The table lists this clone with a few counts. This rearrangement joins TRBV4-2 to TRBJ1-4; possibly TRBD1 for D (5 bases). The V end lost 0 bases, the J end lost 10 bases, and 21 bases lay between the germline ends. This CDR3 contains 17 residues. In germline, CDR1 is LGHNA, CDR2 YNFKEQ. The CDR3 DNA is TGTGCCAGCAGCCAAGAGGAAGCGGGGCAGGAGGTCAGAAAACTGTTTTTT. This codes for CASSQEEAGQEVRKLFF.

Turning to this clone: At one of its ends the junction is not consistent with the germline gene, which may arise from a read error. CDR3 nucleotide sequence: TGTGCTAGCAGCCCTCGGACAGGGAACACCGGGGAGCTGTTTTTT. Translation: CASSPRTGNTGELFF. The chain is built from TRBV7-7 and TRBJ2-2, with 7 bases that match TRBD1. The CDR3 length is 15 residues. The germline V gene encodes CDR1 SSHAT and CDR2 FNYEAQ (reference sequence).

J is TRBJ2-5 and V is TRBV19, with 11 positions matching TRBD2. CDR3 length: 14 amino acids. From germline, CDR1 is LNHDA and CDR2 SQIVND (reference sequence). J was trimmed by 5 bases and V by 4 bases; bases with no gene match: 3. Written as DNA, the CDR3 is TGTGCCAGTAGTACTAGCGGGGGGCTCGAGACCCAGTACTTC. Its protein product is CASSTSGGLETQYF.

The chain is built from TRBV7-2 and TRBJ1-2, with 9 bases aligning to TRBD1. This CDR3 has 13 amino acids. CDR1 is SGHTA and CDR2 is FQGNSA in the germline V gene. V trimming: 2 bases; J trimming: 7 bases; junction bases outside the gene matches: 2. The DNA of the CDR3 is TGTGCCAGCAGCTTAAACAGGGGGCTTGGCTACACCTTC. The encoded protein is CASSLNRGLGYTF.

V gene TRBV19 combines with J gene TRBJ2-1, with D perhaps TRBD1 (5 bases). The ends were cut back, 4 bases at V and 4 bases at J, with 8 bases in the middle. The V gene's germline CDR1 is LNHDA and CDR2 SQIVND (reference sequence). CDR3 length equals 13 residues. The CDR3 protein is CASSTTGYNEQFF. The CDR3, as DNA: TGTGCCAGTAGTACCACAGGTTACAATGAGCAGTTCTTC.

The V call is TRBV7-9, the J call TRBJ2-7; maybe TRBD2 (6 bases). CDR3 length equals 16 residues. V dropped 1 base and J dropped 0 bases, with 13 bases sitting between them. Germline V lookup: CDR1 SEHNR, CDR2 FQNEAQ (reference sequence). As DNA, the CDR3 is TGTGCCAGCAGCTTAGGTGGAGGCGGGGTCTCCTACGAGCAGTACTTC. It is translated as CASSLGGGGVSYEQYF.

In this sample, this clone turned up a few times. V is TRBV5-1 and J is TRBJ1-1, with TRBD1 matching 7 bases. This CDR3 is 14 amino acids long. Germline V CDR1 and CDR2: SGHRS, YFSETQ. V lost 0 bases to trimming and J lost 1 base; unmatched junction nucleotides: 0. The CDR3 nucleotides are TGCGCCAGCAGCTTGGGGACAGGGAACACTGAAGCTTTCTTT. Its translation: CASSLGTGNTEAFF.

V usage is TRBV5-8 and J usage is TRBJ2-7; 8 nucleotides agree with TRBD1. V shed 2 bases and J 4 bases; nucleotides not matched to a gene: 5. Germline CDR1 and CDR2: SGHTS and YDEGEE. CDR3 size: 14 residues. DNA for the CDR3: TGTGCCAGCAGCTTAAGACAGGGGAGGTACGAGCAGTACTTC. Protein sequence: CASSLRQGRYEQYF. Looking up the rest from reference TRBV5-8 and TRBJ2-7 gives the full variable domain: EAGVTQSPTHLIKTRGQQATLRCSPISGHTSVYWYQQALGLGLQFLLWYDEGEERNRGNFPPRFSGRQFPNYSSELNVNALELEDSALYLCASSLRQGRYEQYFGPGTRLTVT.

V gene TRBV18 combines with J gene TRBJ2-7; D gene uncertain. CDR1 KGHSH and CDR2 LQKENI come from the germline V gene. V was shortened by 0 bases and J by 3 bases, with 6 bases between the two germline ends. This CDR3 has 13 amino acids. CDR3 protein: CASSPPNNYEQYF. The CDR3 nucleotides read TGTGCCAGCTCACCACCCAACAACTACGAGCAGTACTTC.

In this sample, this clone turned up a few times. The rearrangement links TRBV5-6 to TRBJ1-6, with 7 bases aligning to TRBD1. V shed 5 bases, J shed 10 bases, and the junction held 9 bases outside the gene matches. Germline-derived CDR1 and CDR2 are SGHDT and YYEEEE. This CDR3 has 14 residues. The CDR3 spells CASSYRDSQSPLHF. For the CDR3, the DNA is TGTGCCAGCAGTTATCGGGACAGTCAATCACCCCTCCACTTT.

The chain employs TRBV10-1 and TRBJ1-1; TRBD1 matches at 7 bases. Unmatched junction bases numbered 7, after V lost 5 bases and J lost 1 base. From germline, CDR1 is WNHNN and CDR2 SYGVQD (reference sequence). The CDR3 length is 15 residues. CDR3 in DNA: TGCGCCAGCAGTCCGACAGGGATTGAGAACACTGAAGCTTTCTTT. Translation gives CASSPTGIENTEAFF.

The rearrangement joins TRBV7-2 to TRBJ1-2; 7 bases are shared with TRBD1. Germline V CDR1 and CDR2: SGHTA, FQGNSA. V shed 5 bases and J 2 bases; nucleotides not matched to a gene: 2. CDR3 length equals 13 residues. The CDR3 loop is CASSPDRNYGYTF. The CDR3 DNA sequence: TGTGCCAGCAGCCCGGACAGGAACTATGGCTACACCTTC. The complete variable domain, with remaining parts taken from reference TRBV7-2 and TRBJ1-2, reads GAGVSQSPSNKVTEKGKDVELRCDPISGHTALYWYRQSLGQGLEFLIYFQGNSAPDKSGLPSDRFSAERTGGSVSTLTIQRTQQEDSAVYLCASSPDRNYGYTFGSGTRLTVV.

V and J are TRBV9 and TRBJ2-1; the D gene is possibly TRBD2 (6 bases). Deletions cut 0 bases from V and 5 bases from J, with 12 bases between. The length of the CDR3 is 15 residues. Germline V gives CDR1 SGDLS, CDR2 YYNGEE. Here the CDR3 DNA reads TGTGCCAGCAGCGTAGTGGCGGGACTGAACAATGAGCAGTTCTTC. It is translated as CASSVVAGLNNEQFF.